The 9 T cell receptor beta chains in this list originate from one sample, sequenced in a study of tumor and adjacent non-tumor tissue in lung cancer (dated by TCRdb to the late 2010s). RNA was extracted from bulk unsorted tissue and checked for quality with a NanoDrop ND-1000 and an Agilent 2100. Distant non-tumor tissue taken more than 3 cm from the tumor edge was used as the normal lung sample. The library was produced with multiplex PCR. TCRdb names Illumina HiSeq 2500 as the instrument used. TCRbeta libraries were constructed through three rounds of nested PCR with primers (Table S4) according to protocols adapted from ARM-PCR. TCRdb took the public reads, trimmed them with fastp at Q25, ran MiXCR for clone calling and kept in-frame beta chains. Each CDR3 protein appears once, grouped with its most common genes and DNA. For this sample there are 80,000 to 130,000 distinct CDR3 sequences; 65% appear just once. Jointly, the top ten make up roughly 19% of the sample.

Sequenced input: distant non-tumor lung tissue. All receptors derive from a man between 25 and 39 years old with non-small cell lung cancer.

This clonotype has ten or more counts. The chain recombines TRBV6-2 or TRBV6-3 with TRBJ1-1, with no clear D. CDR3 length: 13 amino acids. Germline CDR1 reads MNHEY; CDR2 reads SVGEGT. V lost 2 bases and J lost 11, with 15 bases in between. The CDR3 region is CASSYPGGDGAFF. CDR3 coding DNA: TGTGCCAGCAGTTACCCCGGCGGAGATGGGGCTTTCTTT.

Only a few counts were recorded for this clonotype. This chain connects TRBV19 to TRBJ2-7, with 7 bases aligning to TRBD2. The germline CDR1 and CDR2 sequences are LNHDA and SQIVND (reference sequence). The V and J ends lost 4 bases and 3 bases, in that order; junction bases with no gene match: 9. This CDR3 spans 15 amino acids. As DNA, the CDR3 is TGTGCCAGTAGTAAAGGGCGGGAGCTGGTCTACGAGCAGTACTTC. Amino acids: CASSKGRELVYEQYF.

This clonotype turned up a few times. V gene TRBV11-2 combines with J gene TRBJ2-5, with unresolved D. The CDR3 runs 13 residues. The V gene lost 7 bases and the J gene lost 7 bases, with 16 bases spanning the gap. Germline V gives CDR1 SGHAT, CDR2 FQNNGV. As DNA, the CDR3 is TGTGCCAGCACCCCGTCGCCACTGGGGACCCAGTACTTC. This sequence encodes CASTPSPLGTQYF.

With respect to this clonotype: Relative to the germline gene, one junction end is altered; a read error may explain this. This chain connects TRBV6-5 to TRBJ1-2; D remains ambiguous. CDR3 size: 11 residues. Germline CDR1 MNHEY, CDR2 SVGAGI. CDR3 loop: CASSNARSYSF. The CDR3 nucleotides read TGTGCCAGTAGCAACGCGAGGTCGTACTCCTTC.

As to this clonotype: A much larger clone lies a single base off, so this may be a read error. The rearrangement links TRBV20-1 to TRBJ1-3; TRBD1 is a possible D gene (5 bases). The CDR3 runs to 15 residues. Germline V lookup: CDR1 DFQATT, CDR2 SNEGSKA (reference sequence). The CDR3 DNA sequence: TGCAGTACTAGAGATGGTCGGGACCCTGGAAACACCATATATTTT. Translating it yields CSTRDGRDPGNTIYF.

As for this clonotype: A read error may account for a junction end that differs from germline. The chain links TRBV19 to TRBJ2-7, with D tentatively TRBD1 or TRBD2 (5 bases each). CDR3 length: 13 residues. Germline V gene data show CDR1 as LNHDA and CDR2 as SQIVND (reference sequence). The CDR3 reads CVSSSGPKYEQYF. In DNA form, the CDR3 reads TGTGTCAGTAGTTCGGGACCGAAATACGAGCAGTACTTC. The full variable domain, with the rest looked up from reference TRBV19 and TRBJ2-7, is DGGITQSPKYLFRKEGQNVTLSCEQNLNHDAMYWYRQDPGQGLRLIYYSQIVNDFQKGDIAEGYSVSREKKESFPLTVTSAQKNPTAFYLCVSSSGPKYEQYFGPGTRLTVT.

As concerns this clonotype: One base away lies a much larger clone, so this may be a sequencing read error. This sequence joins TRBV6-6 and TRBJ2-7, with 7 positions matching TRBD1. J lost 2 bases, V lost 7 bases, and 5 bases had no gene match. Germline V CDR1 and CDR2: MNHNY, SVGAGI (reference sequence). CDR3 length: 13 amino acids. CDR3 sequence (DNA): TGTGCCAGCACCAGAACAGGGGCCTACGAGCAGTACTTC. Translated: CASTRTGAYEQYF.

This chain joins TRBV28 and TRBJ2-2; tentatively, D is TRBD2 (5 bases). The CDR3 length is 15 residues. The ends were cut back, 4 bases at V and 7 bases at J, with 16 bases in the middle. The germline gives CDR1 MDHEN, CDR2 SYDVKM. In DNA, the CDR3 is TGTGCCAGCAGTTCCCCGGAGGAGAAGGGCGGGGAGCTGTTTTTT. It encodes CASSSPEEKGGELFF.

This chain links TRBV20-1 with TRBJ2-1, with D tentatively TRBD1 (5 bases). Germline lookup yields CDR1 DFQATT and CDR2 SNEGSKA (reference sequence). The CDR3 spans 12 residues. Trimming took 5 bases from V and 10 from J, leaving 15 bases between them. CDR3: CSASVIGAEQFF. CDR3 nucleotide sequence: TGCAGTGCTTCCGTGATAGGGGCGGAGCAGTTCTTC.